This T cell receptor beta chain comes out of a study of blood T cell repertoires in COVID-19 (dated by TCRdb to 2018 to 2020). Background for the entire study: Samples covering the acute and convalescent phases of COVID-19 were provided by collaborators in the United States, Italy and Spain. Sample metadata almost always included a de-identified subject ID, COVID-19 status, age in years and sex. The material from the prospective study consisted of cDNA or gDNA derived from T cells, B-cell-depleted T cells, or PBMCs. Samples came from the ongoing ImmuneRACE study (first 160 participants) plus 1,254 subjects from 6 global collaborators. Where available, HLA class I and class II types were obtained from metadata supplied by the sample provider rather than from assay-based typing. The dataset comprised deeply sampled blood TCRbeta repertoires from subjects exposed to, actively infected with, or recovered from COVID-19. The repertoires were released in a freely available public database intended as a resource for research on the immune response to SARS-CoV-2.

TCRbeta CDR3 regions were amplified from genomic DNA by means of the immunoSEQ Assay, a bias-controlled multiplex PCR. In the paper's pipeline: Nucleated cell counts per sample were estimated from amplification of reference gene primers within the assay. Sequence reads were collapsed and filtered to measure the absolute abundance of every unique TCRbeta CDR3 rearrangement. For each sample, productive Simpson clonality was calculated as the square root of Simpson's diversity index across productive rearrangements. In TCRdb, the immuneACCESS table is reduced to in-frame sequences with V and J assigned. These tables do not hold every clone; where another copy was compared, an unresolved V gene accounts for under half, and the others remain unexplained. The V and J calls and clone size are taken from that table; D and trimming were inferred from the DNA. The sample table lists approximately 240,000 clones, 83% of them with a count of one. Over 0.95% of the sample is in the top ten clones.

The paper's findings and limits, for the study overall: The amount of clinical and demographic metadata varied by source and participant and was provided uncurated.

The CDR3 numbers 14 residues from cysteine through phenylalanine. Of the read, only the CDR3 DNA is kept; its 42 bases are in frame from base 1. Trimming takes 5 bases off V and 3 bases off J; junction bases not matched to a gene: 5. Taken from the germline V gene, the CDR1 and CDR2 loops are SGHDN and FVKESK. At one collaborating source in Seattle, patients were enrolled during active infection and were followed longitudinally through the course of disease. Collaborating institutions collected whole blood in K2EDTA tubes following their own protocols. For TCRbeta analysis, collaborators shipped samples as frozen whole blood, isolated PBMCs, or DNA extracted from either of those sample types. This clone came up once. No cognate antigen has been identified for it. No clone much larger than this one lies a single base away; base qualities are absent.

The chain joins TRBV14 to TRBJ2-7, with 9 bases in between that match TRBD1. The receptor comes from a woman aged 25 to 39 with COVID-19, enrolled during active disease. The sequenced material came from peripheral blood. The DNA is as follows: TGTGCCAGCAGCGGGACAGGGCGAATCTACGAGCAGTACTTC. This yields the protein CASSGTGRIYEQYF. Extended through the reference TRBV14 and TRBJ2-7 proteins, this CDR3 yields the full variable domain: EAGVTQFPSHSVIEKGQTVTLRCDPISGHDNLYWYRRVMGKEIKFLLHFVKESKQDESGMPNNRFLAERTGGTYSTLKVQPAELEDSGVYFCASSGTGRIYEQYFGPGTRLTVT.